This paragraph covers one TCR beta chain sequence. The sample originates from a study of patients and donors after allogeneic stem cell transplantation. J gave up 3 bases and V 0 bases, and 9 bases lay outside the gene matches. There are 19 residues in the CDR3. Per the germline V gene, CDR1 is SGHDN and CDR2 is FVKESK. Each CDR3 protein is one row after TCRdb ran MiXCR on the RT-PCR reads. The table lists about a million distinct CDR3 sequences, approximately 18% of them singletons, with 6% in the top ten. The sequence was obtained from a human donor who was either an allogeneic HSCT recipient or a stem cell or donor lymphocyte infusion donor (not recorded which). It is not recorded whose cells these are; they may come from a transplant donor. The specimen sequenced was blood, either unsorted or a sorted T cell fraction (not recorded which). This sequence joins TRBV14 and TRBJ1-4; 11 bases are a match to TRBD1. CDR3 nucleotides: TGTGCCAGCAGCCAAGAATACGGACAGGGGGCGATAGCTAATGAAAAACTGTTTTTT. Its protein is CASSQEYGQGAIANEKLFF.